The 3 T cell receptor beta chains below come from one sample, sequenced in a study of cytomegalovirus exposure and HLA in healthy donors. The PCR used 60 Vbeta and 13 Jbeta primers. Clones were read by immunoSEQ multiplex PCR, and TCRdb kept only the in-frame ones, dropping some. The sample has about 170,000 clones; 80% to 90% are singletons. Specimen: PBMCs. These receptors came from a man aged 25 to 40 in good health and CMV-seropositive.

The chain has TRBV30 and TRBJ1-1; tentatively, D is TRBD1 (5 bases). Looked up from germline, CDR1 is GTSNPN and CDR2 is SVGIG (reference sequence). V shed 3 bases and J shed 4 bases, with 18 bases lying between them. This CDR3 spans 15 amino acids. Here the CDR3 DNA reads TGTGCCTGGAGCCCGGAGGGGTCGTATAGCACTGAAGCTTTCTTT. Translated: CAWSPEGSYSTEAFF.

The chain recombines TRBV14 with TRBJ2-7, with D possibly being TRBD1 (5 bases). Germline V CDR1 and CDR2: SGHDN, FVKESK. This CDR3 comprises 12 residues. V was trimmed by 9 bases and J by 1 base, leaving 10 bases between them. The CDR3 loop reads CASPGASYEQYV. The CDR3 nucleotides are TGTGCCAGTCCTGGGGCTTCCTACGAGCAGTACGTC.

CDR3 amino acids: CASGVRGTEAFF. DNA for the CDR3: TGTGCCAGTGGAGTCAGGGGAACTGAAGCTTTCTTT. This rearrangement joins TRBV19 to TRBJ1-1; TRBD1 is a possible D gene (6 bases). Trimming pared 8 bases from V and 5 bases from J, leaving 12 bases between. The CDR3 extends over 12 amino acids. The germline V gene encodes CDR1 LNHDA and CDR2 SQIVND (reference sequence).